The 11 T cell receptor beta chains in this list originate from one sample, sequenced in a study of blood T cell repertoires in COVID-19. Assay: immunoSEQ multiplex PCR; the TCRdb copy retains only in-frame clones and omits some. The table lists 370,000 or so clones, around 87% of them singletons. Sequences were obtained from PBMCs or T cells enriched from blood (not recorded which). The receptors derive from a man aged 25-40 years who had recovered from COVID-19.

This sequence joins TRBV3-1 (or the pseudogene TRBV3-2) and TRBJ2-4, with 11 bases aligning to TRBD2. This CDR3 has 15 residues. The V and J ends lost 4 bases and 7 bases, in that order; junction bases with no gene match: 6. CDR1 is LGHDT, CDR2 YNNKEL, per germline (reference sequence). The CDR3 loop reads CASSPLSSGGNIQYF. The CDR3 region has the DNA TGTGCCAGCAGCCCCCTATCTAGCGGGGGGAACATTCAGTACTTC.

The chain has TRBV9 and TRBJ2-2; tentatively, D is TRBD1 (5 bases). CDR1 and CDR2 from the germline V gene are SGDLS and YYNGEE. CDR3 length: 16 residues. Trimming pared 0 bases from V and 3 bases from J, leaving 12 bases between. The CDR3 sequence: CASSVAVDMDTGELFF. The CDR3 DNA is TGTGCCAGCAGCGTAGCTGTGGACATGGACACCGGGGAGCTGTTTTTT. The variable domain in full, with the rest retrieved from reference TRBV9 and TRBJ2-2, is DSGVTQTPKHLITATGQRVTLRCSPRSGDLSVYWYQQSLDQGLQFLIQYYNGEERAKGNILERFSAQQFPDLHSELNLSSLELGDSALYFCASSVAVDMDTGELFFGEGSRLTVL.

The CDR3 loop is CASSLGITGGAGTGELFF. DNA of the CDR3: TGCGCCAGCAGCTTGGGGATTACAGGGGGCGCCGGAACCGGGGAGCTGTTTTTT. This chain links TRBV5-1 with TRBJ2-2; 9 bases match TRBD1. The trim removed 0 bases at V and 5 bases at J, leaving 11 bases unmatched. CDR3 length: 18 amino acids. Germline lookup yields CDR1 SGHRS and CDR2 YFSETQ.

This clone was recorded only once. The CDR3 here is CASSLGLAGGPTYNEQFF. The CDR3 coding sequence is TGTGCCAGCAGCTTGGGACTAGCGGGGGGGCCGACCTACAATGAGCAGTTCTTC. The chain has TRBV9 and TRBJ2-1; TRBD2 agrees at 16 bases. The V and J ends lost 4 bases and 2 bases, in that order; junction bases with no gene match: 6. Germline V gene lookup returns CDR1 SGDLS and CDR2 YYNGEE. The CDR3 consists of 18 residues.

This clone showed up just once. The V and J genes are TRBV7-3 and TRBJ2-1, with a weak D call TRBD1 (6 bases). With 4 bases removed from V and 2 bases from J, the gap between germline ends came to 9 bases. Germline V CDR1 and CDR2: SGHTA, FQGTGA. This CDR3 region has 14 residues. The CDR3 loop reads CASSSPGAYNEQFF. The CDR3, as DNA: TGTGCCAGCAGCTCACCAGGGGCCTACAATGAGCAGTTCTTC.

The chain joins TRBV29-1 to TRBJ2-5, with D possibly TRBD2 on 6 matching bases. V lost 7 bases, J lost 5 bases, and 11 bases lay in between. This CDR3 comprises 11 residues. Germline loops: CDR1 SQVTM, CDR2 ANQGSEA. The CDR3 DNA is TGCAGCGCCCGGGGGAGTGAGACCCAGTACTTC. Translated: CSARGSETQYF.

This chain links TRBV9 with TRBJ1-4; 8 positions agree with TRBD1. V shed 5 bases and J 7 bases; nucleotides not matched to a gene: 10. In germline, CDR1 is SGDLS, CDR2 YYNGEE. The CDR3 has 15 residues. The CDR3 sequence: CASRNPRGRVEKLFF. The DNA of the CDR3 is TGTGCCAGCAGAAATCCCAGGGGGCGGGTTGAAAAACTGTTTTTT.

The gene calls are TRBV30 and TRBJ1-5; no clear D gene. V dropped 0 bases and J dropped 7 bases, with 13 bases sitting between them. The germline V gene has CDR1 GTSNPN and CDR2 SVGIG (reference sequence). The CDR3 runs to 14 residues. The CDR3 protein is CAWSVGSNEQPQHF. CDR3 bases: TGTGCCTGGAGTGTCGGGTCTAATGAGCAGCCCCAGCATTTT. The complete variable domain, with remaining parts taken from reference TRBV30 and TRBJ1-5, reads SQTIHQWPATLVQPVGSPLSLECTVEGTSNPNLYWYRQAAGRGLQLLFYSVGIGQISSEVPQNLSASRPQDRQFILSSKKLLLSDSGFYLCAWSVGSNEQPQHFGDGTRLSIL.

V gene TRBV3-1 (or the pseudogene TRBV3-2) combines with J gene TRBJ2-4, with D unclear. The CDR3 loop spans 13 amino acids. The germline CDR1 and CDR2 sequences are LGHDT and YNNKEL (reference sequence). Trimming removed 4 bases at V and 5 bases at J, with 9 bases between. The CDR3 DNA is TGTGCCAGCAGCCTAGCCAGCCAAAACATTCAGTACTTC. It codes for CASSLASQNIQYF.

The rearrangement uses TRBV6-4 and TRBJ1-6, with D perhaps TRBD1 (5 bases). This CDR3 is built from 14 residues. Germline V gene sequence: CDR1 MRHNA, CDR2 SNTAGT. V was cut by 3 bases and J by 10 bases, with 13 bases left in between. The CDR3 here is CASSDGGVGSPLHF. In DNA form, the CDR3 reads TGTGCCAGCAGTGATGGGGGGGTGGGATCACCCCTCCACTTT.

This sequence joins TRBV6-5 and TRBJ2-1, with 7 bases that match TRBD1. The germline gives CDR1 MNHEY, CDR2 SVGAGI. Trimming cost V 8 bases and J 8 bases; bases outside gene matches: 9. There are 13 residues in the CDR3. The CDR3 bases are TGTGCCAGCGGGGACAGCAATACGGATGAGCAGTTCTTC. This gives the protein CASGDSNTDEQFF.